This TCR beta chain was found in a study of T cell changes during pregnancy in multiple sclerosis. CDR3 length equals 14 residues. Germline lookup yields CDR1 SGHDT and CDR2 YYEEEE. Trimming stripped 0 bases from V and 6 bases from J, with 10 bases between. Here immunoSEQ multiplex PCR was the method, and the copy in TCRdb shows in-frame clones only, minus some. The table has fewer than 60,000 clones, 85% to 95% seen once; the top ten hold 5.9%. The sequenced sample was CD8+ T cells from peripheral blood mononuclear cells, obtained in the first trimester of pregnancy. This chain joins TRBV5-6 and TRBJ2-1; D perhaps matches TRBD2 (6 bases). This clonotype was obtained from a female donor with multiple sclerosis, enrolled in a pregnancy study. This CDR3 is CASSLEVAVNEQFF. The DNA for the CDR3 is TGTGCCAGCAGCTTGGAAGTAGCGGTCAATGAGCAGTTCTTC.